The 17 T cell receptor beta chains below come from one sample, sequenced in a study of OX40 agonist ivuxolimab in advanced cancers. Measured with immunoSEQ multiplex PCR; TCRdb has only the in-frame clones, and not every one. Of tens of thousands of clones in the sample, 90% to 95% were seen once. The specimen comprised CD4+ or CD8+ T cells sorted from blood, sampled in a trial of the OX40 agonist ivuxolimab. The source of these receptors is an adult with an advanced solid tumor such as melanoma, head and neck, liver or kidney cancer.

The rearrangement uses TRBV10-3 and TRBJ2-7; D possibly corresponds to TRBD2 (6 bases). The CDR3 length is 15 residues. Trimming left V 3 bases short and J 0 bases short, with 12 bases between. Germline loops: CDR1 ENHRY, CDR2 SYGVKD. The CDR3 is CAISDSGDGSYEQYF. As DNA, the CDR3 is TGTGCCATCAGTGATTCGGGAGACGGCTCCTACGAGCAGTACTTC.

The CDR3 DNA reads TGTGCCAGCAGCCTCCTGGGACTAGCTTACACCGGGGAGCTGTTTTTT. Its translation is CASSLLGLAYTGELFF. V usage is TRBV11-2 and J usage is TRBJ2-2, with 9 bases aligning to TRBD2. The CDR3 covers 16 residues. Germline V CDR1 and CDR2: SGHAT, FQNNGV. V lost 5 bases and J lost 3; bases outside the gene matches: 7.

The chain combines TRBV19 with TRBJ1-1; 7 bases are shared with TRBD1. The junction had 11 bases not matched to a gene; V was cut back by 9 bases and J by 4 bases. This CDR3 is built from 14 residues. Germline V gives CDR1 LNHDA, CDR2 SQIVND (reference sequence). CDR3 DNA: TGTGCCAGCTCTACAGGGGCACGGGGCACTGAAGCTTTCTTT. It translates to CASSTGARGTEAFF.

The V and J genes are TRBV9 and TRBJ1-2; 9 bases agree with TRBD1. This CDR3 is 15 amino acids long. CDR1 is SGDLS, CDR2 YYNGEE, per germline. The V gene end was trimmed by 2 bases and the J gene end by 0 bases; junction bases not matched to a gene: 2. CDR3 DNA sequence: TGTGCCAGCAGCGTTGGGACAGGGACTAACTATGGCTACACCTTC. Its protein product is CASSVGTGTNYGYTF.

This chain joins TRBV14 and TRBJ2-2; D is ambiguous. V lost 2 bases, J lost 1 base, and 17 bases lay in between. The germline gives CDR1 SGHDN, CDR2 FVKESK. This CDR3 spans 18 amino acids. The CDR3 DNA reads as TGTGCCAGCAGCCAAACCCCGACACGTGTCCGGAACACCGGGGAGCTGTTTTTT. It is translated as CASSQTPTRVRNTGELFF.

The V and J genes are TRBV5-6 and TRBJ2-5, with a possible D match to TRBD2 (6 bases). Germline CDR1 is SGHDT and CDR2 is YYEEEE. This CDR3 spans 13 amino acids. CDR3 region: CVSSLGGWETQYF. In nucleotides, the CDR3 is TGTGTGAGCAGCTTGGGAGGTTGGGAGACCCAGTACTTC.

The rearrangement links TRBV9 to TRBJ2-3; TRBD1 matches 7 bases. Germline CDR1 is SGDLS and CDR2 is YYNGEE. With V trimmed by 0 bases and J by 4 bases, 2 bases remained unmatched. The CDR3 is 14 amino acids. The CDR3 loop is CASSVEGAADTQYF. The CDR3 coding sequence is TGTGCCAGCAGCGTAGAGGGGGCCGCAGATACGCAGTATTTT.

As for this clone: The identical CDR3 is also encoded by other nucleotide sequences in the sample. This sequence joins TRBV4-3 and TRBJ2-7; 7 nucleotides line up with TRBD1. Germline trimming cut 1 base from V and 3 bases from J; bases unmatched to any gene: 3. Germline CDR1 LGHNA, CDR2 YSLEER. The CDR3 spans 14 residues. CDR3 bases: TGCGCCAGCAGCCAAGGGACAGGCCTCTACGAGCAGTACTTC. Amino acid sequence: CASSQGTGLYEQYF.

The V gene is TRBV6-1, the J gene TRBJ1-5; D might be TRBD1 (5 bases). The V end lost 1 base, the J end lost 6 bases, and 10 bases lay between the germline ends. The CDR3 covers 14 residues. The germline V gene encodes CDR1 MNHNS and CDR2 SASEGT. CDR3 nucleotide sequence: TGTGCCAGCAGTGAAGGGGGCACAGGTCAGCCCCAGCATTTT. It is translated as CASSEGGTGQPQHF.

This clone was recorded a few times. The gene calls are TRBV19 and TRBJ1-2, with unresolved D. V was cut by 6 bases and J by 5 bases, with 10 bases left in between. CDR1 LNHDA and CDR2 SQIVND come from the germline V gene (reference sequence). CDR3 size: 12 residues. This chain's CDR3 is CASREDSYGYTF. CDR3 DNA: TGTGCCAGTAGAGAGGATTCGTATGGCTACACCTTC. The full variable domain, rest sourced from reference TRBV19 and TRBJ1-2, is DGGITQSPKYLFRKEGQNVTLSCEQNLNHDAMYWYRQDPGQGLRLIYYSQIVNDFQKGDIAEGYSVSREKKESFPLTVTSAQKNPTAFYLCASREDSYGYTFGSGTRLTVV.

The J gene is TRBJ2-1, the V gene TRBV4-1, with 9 bases matching TRBD1. Germline CDR1 and CDR2: MGHRA and YSYEKL. There are 16 residues in the CDR3. Unmatched junction bases numbered 5, after V lost 2 bases and J lost 3 bases. The DNA of the CDR3 is TGCGCCAGCAGCCAACCGGGACAGGGCTTCTACAATGAGCAGTTCTTC. Residues: CASSQPGQGFYNEQFF.

The V and J genes are TRBV2 and TRBJ1-5; D remains ambiguous. With 4 bases removed from V and 4 bases from J, the gap between germline ends came to 8 bases. The V gene's germline CDR1 is SNHLY and CDR2 FYNNEI. CDR3 length equals 13 residues. The CDR3 protein is CASSGRPNQPQHF. CDR3 coding DNA: TGTGCCAGCAGTGGACGGCCAAATCAGCCCCAGCATTTT.

The chain uses TRBV19 and TRBJ2-1; 8 bases agree with TRBD1. This CDR3 is 15 amino acids long. V trimming: 4 bases; J trimming: 3 bases; junction bases outside the gene matches: 5. From germline, CDR1 is LNHDA and CDR2 SQIVND (reference sequence). The CDR3 DNA reads TGTGCCAGTAGTACGTCCGGGACAGGCTACAATGAGCAGTTCTTC. This gives the protein CASSTSGTGYNEQFF.

The V call is TRBV2, the J call TRBJ2-1; 12 bases line up with TRBD2. Germline lookup yields CDR1 SNHLY and CDR2 FYNNEI. The length of the CDR3 is 20 residues. J lost 1 base, V lost 7 bases, and 17 bases had no gene match. The CDR3 loop is CASTWSSGRADLRSYNEQFF. In DNA, the CDR3 is TGTGCCAGCACTTGGTCTAGCGGGAGGGCCGATTTAAGATCCTACAATGAGCAGTTCTTC.

The chain couples TRBV4-1 to TRBJ2-7, with 7 bases that match TRBD1. The ends lost 0 bases at V and 3 bases at J; junction bases unmatched: 14. There are 18 residues in the CDR3. Looked up from germline, CDR1 is MGHRA and CDR2 is YSYEKL. CDR3: CASSQDHSYRDRSYEQYF. The CDR3, as DNA: TGCGCCAGCAGCCAAGACCATTCGTACCGGGACAGAAGCTACGAGCAGTACTTC.

This clone was found once. CDR3: CASSLEEATHEQYF. CDR3 sequence (DNA): TGTGCCAGCAGCTTAGAGGAAGCGACCCACGAGCAGTACTTC. The rearrangement joins TRBV7-6 to TRBJ2-7; D call uncertain. Germline V gene data show CDR1 as SGHVS and CDR2 as FNYEAQ. This CDR3 is 14 amino acids long. The V end was cut by 1 base, the J end by 5 bases, with 12 bases between.

The DNA for the CDR3 is TGTGCCAGCAGTGTATCGCCTCCCTACGAGCAGTACTTC. This encodes CASSVSPPYEQYF. The chain carries TRBV6-1 and TRBJ2-7; D remains unclear. The V end was cut by 4 bases, the J end by 2 bases, with 9 bases between. Germline CDR1 reads MNHNS; CDR2 reads SASEGT. The CDR3 runs to 13 residues.